The 23 T cell receptor beta chains given below trace back to one sample, sequenced in a study of blood T cell repertoires in COVID-19. Repertoires were generated with immunoSEQ multiplex PCR, while TCRdb's copy carries only in-frame clones and drops some. Of some 120,000 clones listed, more than 75% are singletons. Source material: peripheral blood. These receptor sequences come from a woman aged 45-60 years with acute or convalescent COVID-19.

The chain has TRBV7-2 and TRBJ1-4; maybe TRBD1 (5 bases). Trimming shortened V by 9 bases and J by 5 bases, and 13 bases separated the two germline ends. Germline assignment: CDR1 SGHTA and CDR2 FQGNSA. The CDR3 is 13 residues long. The CDR3, as DNA: TGTGCCAGACGCGGGACGGAAAATGAAAAACTGTTTTTT. Amino acids: CARRGTENEKLFF.

The V call is TRBV7-6, the J call TRBJ2-7; 11 nucleotides line up with TRBD2. J gave up 2 bases and V 1 base, and 4 bases lay outside the gene matches. The germline V gene encodes CDR1 SGHVS and CDR2 FNYEAQ. This CDR3 is 16 amino acids long. CDR3 residues: CASSLEGLAAPYEQYF. CDR3 coding DNA: TGTGCCAGCAGCTTAGAGGGACTAGCGGCCCCCTACGAGCAGTACTTC.

The chain is built from TRBV11-2 and TRBJ2-1, with D perhaps matching TRBD1 (5 bases). Germline V gene data show CDR1 as SGHAT and CDR2 as FQNNGV. V was pared by 3 bases and J by 7 bases, with 19 bases between. The CDR3 is 16 residues long. The DNA of the CDR3 is TGTGCCAGCAGCTTTCATACCCTCGGCAGGGCAAATGAGCAGTTCTTC. It specifies CASSFHTLGRANEQFF.

This clone was picked up a small number of times. The same CDR3 arises from other DNA sequences in this sample as well. The V call is TRBV3-1 (or the pseudogene TRBV3-2), the J call TRBJ1-2; no clear D. The V gene lost 0 bases and the J gene lost 7 bases, with 6 bases spanning the gap. CDR1 and CDR2 from the germline V gene are LGHDT and YNNKEL (reference sequence). This CDR3 spans 12 amino acids. The CDR3 region is CASSQEGGGYTF. Here the CDR3 DNA reads TGTGCCAGCAGCCAAGAGGGAGGTGGCTACACCTTC.

This chain joins TRBV2 and TRBJ1-4, with 9 bases that match TRBD1. The CDR3 loop spans 15 amino acids. V lost 0 bases and J lost 7; bases outside the gene matches: 3. The V gene's germline CDR1 is SNHLY and CDR2 FYNNEI. This CDR3 is CASSEAPGQGEKLFF. CDR3 nucleotides: TGTGCCAGCAGTGAAGCGCCGGGACAGGGTGAAAAACTGTTTTTT.

This rearrangement joins TRBV9 to TRBJ2-3, with TRBD2 matching over 14 bases. The CDR3 has 18 amino acids. Unmatched junction bases numbered 7, after V lost 4 bases and J lost 0 bases. CDR1 SGDLS and CDR2 YYNGEE come from the germline V gene. Here the CDR3 DNA reads TGTGCCAGCAGCCCCCGACTAGCGGGGGGGCGGAGCACAGATACGCAGTATTTT. Its protein is CASSPRLAGGRSTDTQYF.

V and J are TRBV5-1 and TRBJ1-1; D gene uncertain. The CDR3 is 14 residues long. V was cut by 0 bases and J by 5 bases, with 11 bases left in between. CDR1 is SGHRS and CDR2 is YFSETQ in the germline V gene. CDR3 protein: CASSLVGLGTEAFF. DNA of the CDR3: TGCGCCAGCAGCTTGGTGGGTCTAGGTACTGAAGCTTTCTTT.

V is TRBV6-2 or TRBV6-3 and J is TRBJ1-4, with D hard to call. V was pared by 6 bases and J by 8 bases, with 22 bases between. Germline V gives CDR1 MNHEY, CDR2 SVGEGT. The CDR3 has 16 amino acids. The chain's CDR3 is CASSPGLEILGEKLFF. The CDR3 region has the DNA TGTGCCAGCAGCCCTGGCCTAGAGATTCTTGGGGAAAAACTGTTTTTT.

V and J are TRBV27 and TRBJ2-1, with D unclear. Trimming removed 6 bases at V and 13 bases at J, with 16 bases between. The CDR3 runs to 12 residues. Per germline, CDR1 MNHEY and CDR2 SMNVEV (reference sequence). CDR3 protein: CASSPPQAPQFF. In DNA form, the CDR3 reads TGTGCCAGCAGCCCCCCTCAGGCGCCCCAGTTCTTC.

The table lists this clone with a count of one. The J gene is TRBJ2-2, the V gene TRBV19; a possible D gene is TRBD1 (5 bases). The V gene's germline CDR1 is LNHDA and CDR2 SQIVND (reference sequence). This CDR3 is built from 13 residues. V was pared by 5 bases and J by 6 bases, with 10 bases between. CDR3 DNA: TGTGCCAGTAGTGTCCAGGGCCCCGGGGAGCTGTTTTTT. Encoded protein: CASSVQGPGELFF.

The chain uses TRBV3-1 (or the pseudogene TRBV3-2) and TRBJ2-1, with 12 bases lining up with TRBD2. The CDR3 length is 15 residues. CDR1 LGHDT and CDR2 YNNKEL come from the germline V gene (reference sequence). J lost 8 bases, V lost 1 base, and 3 bases had no gene match. The CDR3 DNA follows: TGTGCCAGCAGCCAAGCTAGCGGGGGGGCCTATGAGCAGTTCTTC. As protein: CASSQASGGAYEQFF.

The DNA of the CDR3 is TGTGCCAGCTCCCTCACCTCAGGGGAGACCCAGTACTTC. Its translation is CASSLTSGETQYF. The V gene is TRBV18, the J gene TRBJ2-5, with D possibly TRBD1 on 5 matching bases. CDR1 KGHSH and CDR2 LQKENI come from the germline V gene. Between the trimmed V and J ends, which lost 6 bases and 5 bases, there was a span of 13 bases. The CDR3 loop spans 13 amino acids.

The J gene is TRBJ2-5, the V gene TRBV4-3, with 7 nucleotides matching TRBD2. In germline, CDR1 is LGHNA, CDR2 YSLEER. Trimming removed 4 bases from V and 1 base from J; junction bases left unmatched: 9. The CDR3 covers 16 residues. The CDR3 nucleotides are TGCGCCAGCAGCCCAAGCGGGAACCCTACCCAAGAGACCCAGTACTTC. Translating it yields CASSPSGNPTQETQYF.

V and J are TRBV7-9 and TRBJ2-3; 9 positions match TRBD2. The length of the CDR3 is 17 residues. The junction had 14 bases not matched to a gene; V was cut back by 4 bases and J by 6 bases. From germline, CDR1 is SEHNR and CDR2 FQNEAQ (reference sequence). The CDR3: CASSSGASGDGGDTQYF. CDR3 nucleotides: TGTGCCAGCAGCTCAGGCGCTAGCGGGGATGGTGGGGATACGCAGTATTTT.

This chain uses TRBV30 with TRBJ2-5; 9 nucleotides align to TRBD2. There are 18 residues in the CDR3. CDR1 and CDR2 (germline): GTSNPN, SVGIG (reference sequence). After removal of 1 base from V and 2 bases from J, the junction contained 14 bases not matched to a gene. This chain's CDR3 is CAWSGGASGTYGQETQYF. The DNA of the CDR3 is TGTGCCTGGAGTGGGGGGGCTAGCGGGACCTACGGACAAGAGACCCAGTACTTC. Looking up the rest from reference TRBV30 and TRBJ2-5 gives the full variable domain: SQTIHQWPATLVQPVGSPLSLECTVEGTSNPNLYWYRQAAGRGLQLLFYSVGIGQISSEVPQNLSASRPQDRQFILSSKKLLLSDSGFYLCAWSGGASGTYGQETQYFGPGTRLLVL.

This clone was observed a few times. The chain uses TRBV27 and TRBJ1-5; 9 positions match TRBD1. The CDR3 length is 17 residues. Germline V CDR1 and CDR2: MNHEY, SMNVEV (reference sequence). V lost 5 bases and J lost 0; bases outside the gene matches: 8. The CDR3 coding sequence is TGTGCCAGCAGTCACAGGGGGCAGGGGGTTAGCAATCAGCCCCAGCATTTT. Translated, it gives CASSHRGQGVSNQPQHF.

This sequence joins TRBV11-3 and TRBJ2-2; no firm D call. CDR3 length equals 14 residues. The germline V gene encodes CDR1 SGHNT and CDR2 YENEEA. The V gene lost 1 base and the J gene lost 3 bases, with 6 bases spanning the gap. The CDR3 bases are TGTGCCAGCAGCTTAGTTTTCGACACCGGGGAGCTGTTTTTT. Residues: CASSLVFDTGELFF.

CDR3 residues: CSASRDTEAFF. The CDR3 DNA reads TGCAGTGCTAGTCGAGACACTGAAGCTTTCTTT. The chain carries TRBV20-1 and TRBJ1-1; unclear D gene. Trimming stripped 3 bases from V and 3 bases from J, with 5 bases between. This CDR3 has 11 amino acids. From germline, CDR1 is DFQATT and CDR2 SNEGSKA (reference sequence).

This clone was counted only a few times. The chain links TRBV28 to TRBJ1-1; TRBD1 aligns across 12 bases. J lost 5 bases, V lost 5 bases, and 6 bases had no gene match. This CDR3 region has 15 residues. Germline V lookup: CDR1 MDHEN, CDR2 SYDVKM. CDR3 in DNA: TGTGCCAGCAGTCCGGGGGACAGGGGGCGAACTGAAGCTTTCTTT. This translates into CASSPGDRGRTEAFF.

The chain carries TRBV27 and TRBJ1-5, with D possibly TRBD1 on 5 matching bases. In germline, CDR1 is MNHEY, CDR2 SMNVEV (reference sequence). This CDR3 is 16 amino acids long. V was cut by 5 bases and J by 3 bases, with 17 bases left in between. The CDR3 spells CASSRGGAPLNQPQHF. The CDR3 nucleotides are TGTGCCAGCAGTAGGGGCGGAGCTCCTCTCAATCAGCCCCAGCATTTT.

The chain combines TRBV2 with TRBJ1-1; no firm D call. Trimming left V 4 bases short and J 0 bases short, with 9 bases between. CDR1 and CDR2 from the germline V gene are SNHLY and FYNNEI. This CDR3 is 14 amino acids long. The CDR3 region has the DNA TGTGCCAGCAGTGTATACAGCATGAACACTGAAGCTTTCTTT. Translation: CASSVYSMNTEAFF.

This sequence joins TRBV24-1 and TRBJ2-5, with D maybe TRBD2 (6 bases). The germline V gene encodes CDR1 KGHDR and CDR2 SFDVKD. The length of the CDR3 is 13 residues. Between the trimmed V and J ends, which lost 5 bases and 5 bases, there was a span of 11 bases. The CDR3 sequence is CATSALRGETQYF. The CDR3 DNA follows: TGTGCCACCAGTGCTCTCCGGGGGGAGACCCAGTACTTC.

The genes are TRBV19 and TRBJ1-6; 9 positions match TRBD1. CDR1 and CDR2 from the germline V gene are LNHDA and SQIVND (reference sequence). There are 14 residues in the CDR3. The trim removed 6 bases at V and 14 bases at J, leaving 11 bases unmatched. In nucleotides, the CDR3 is TGTGCCAGTAGCCAACAGGGGGCAGAGAGGACCCTCCACTTT. Encoded protein: CASSQQGAERTLHF.